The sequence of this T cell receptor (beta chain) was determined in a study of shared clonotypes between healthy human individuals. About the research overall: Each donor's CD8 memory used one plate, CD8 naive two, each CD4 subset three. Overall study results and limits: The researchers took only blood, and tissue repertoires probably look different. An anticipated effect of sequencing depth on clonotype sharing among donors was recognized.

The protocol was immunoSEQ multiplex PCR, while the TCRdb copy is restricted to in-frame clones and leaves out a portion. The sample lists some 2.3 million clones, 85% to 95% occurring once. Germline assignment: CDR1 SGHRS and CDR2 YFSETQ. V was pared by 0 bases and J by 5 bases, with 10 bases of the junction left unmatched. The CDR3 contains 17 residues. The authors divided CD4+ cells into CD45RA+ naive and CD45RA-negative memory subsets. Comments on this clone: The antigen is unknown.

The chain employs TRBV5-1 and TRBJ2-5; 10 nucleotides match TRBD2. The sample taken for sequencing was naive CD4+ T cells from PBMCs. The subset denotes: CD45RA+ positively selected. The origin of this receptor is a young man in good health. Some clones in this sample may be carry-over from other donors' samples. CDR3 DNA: TGCGCCAGCAGCTTGGGGGCTAGCGGGAGTTGGAAGGAGACCCAGTACTTC. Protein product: CASSLGASGSWKETQYF.